The next 16 T cell receptor beta chains were all read from a single sample in a study of blood T cell repertoires in COVID-19. Data came from immunoSEQ multiplex PCR; TCRdb stores just in-frame clones and leaves some out. Among approximately 170,000 clones listed, around 86% were seen once. Sample: peripheral blood. The source of these receptors is a man aged 50 to 60 with active or convalescent COVID-19.

This chain joins TRBV7-6 and TRBJ2-3; TRBD2 agrees at 7 bases. CDR1 SGHVS and CDR2 FNYEAQ come from the germline V gene. Trimming removed 7 bases from V and 6 bases from J; junction bases left unmatched: 16. CDR3 length: 16 residues. The CDR3 region has the DNA TGTGCCAGCACCCCCATAGGCGGGAGAGGTGGGGATACGCAGTATTTT. Translated, it gives CASTPIGGRGGDTQYF.

The chain uses TRBV27 and TRBJ2-1; TRBD2 matches 8 bases. V lost 2 bases, J lost 2 bases, and 2 bases stayed unmatched. Looked up from germline, CDR1 is MNHEY and CDR2 is SMNVEV (reference sequence). This CDR3 has 15 residues. The CDR3 region is CASSLRGGPYNEQFF. CDR3 nucleotides: TGTGCCAGCAGTTTACGGGGGGGCCCCTACAATGAGCAGTTCTTC.

V gene TRBV14 combines with J gene TRBJ1-2; a weak D match, TRBD1 (6 bases). The CDR3 is 13 amino acids. V lost 6 bases to trimming and J lost 4 bases, with 12 bases between them. CDR1 is SGHDN and CDR2 is FVKESK in the germline V gene. The CDR3 spells CASSRDTFYGYTF. As DNA, the CDR3 is TGTGCCAGCAGTCGGGACACTTTCTATGGCTACACCTTC.

The J gene is TRBJ2-5, the V gene TRBV6-2 or TRBV6-3, with D uncertain. The CDR3 loop spans 13 amino acids. Germline CDR1 MNHEY, CDR2 SVGEGT. The V and J ends lost 8 bases and 5 bases respectively, with 15 bases between them. The CDR3 DNA follows: TGTGCCAGCGGCCCCGGAGTGCCCGAGACCCAGTACTTC. Its translation is CASGPGVPETQYF.

This chain joins TRBV6-6 and TRBJ1-6; D ambiguous. The germline CDR1 and CDR2 sequences are MNHNY and SVGAGI (reference sequence). CDR3 length: 13 amino acids. V dropped 6 bases and J dropped 10 bases, with 13 bases sitting between them. CDR3 residues: CASSYETRSPLHF. CDR3 DNA sequence: TGTGCCAGCAGCTATGAAACCCGATCACCCCTCCACTTT.

The V gene is TRBV6-6, the J gene TRBJ2-7; TRBD1 matches 7 bases. The CDR3 runs to 14 residues. Germline V gene sequence: CDR1 MNHNY, CDR2 SVGAGI (reference sequence). Trimming removed 7 bases from V and 0 bases from J; junction bases left unmatched: 6. In DNA form, the CDR3 reads TGTGCCAGCACCTCGGCAGGGGGCTCCTACGAGCAGTACTTC. Translated: CASTSAGGSYEQYF.

The chain has TRBV7-9 and TRBJ1-5; a weak D match, TRBD1 (6 bases). The germline V gene encodes CDR1 SEHNR and CDR2 FQNEAQ (reference sequence). The CDR3 is 12 amino acids. This CDR3 is CVPGVSNQPQHF. The CDR3 region has the DNA TGTGTCCCAGGGGTCAGCAATCAGCCCCAGCATTTT.

This clone was recorded only once. The chain has TRBV28 and TRBJ1-1, with 10 bases fitting TRBD1. Germline V gene lookup returns CDR1 MDHEN and CDR2 SYDVKM. The CDR3 runs to 18 residues. J lost 3 bases, V lost 8 bases, and 18 bases had no gene match. The CDR3 nucleotides are TGTGCCAGCGGGGTACGAGCTCCGGGACAGGGGTTTGACACTGAAGCTTTCTTT. It codes for CASGVRAPGQGFDTEAFF.

This sequence joins TRBV5-4 and TRBJ2-4; TRBD1 agrees at 11 bases. The CDR3 covers 20 residues. With V trimmed by 0 bases and J by 0 bases, 11 bases remained unmatched. Per germline, CDR1 SGHNT and CDR2 YYREEE (reference sequence). The CDR3 bases are TGTGCCAGCAGCTTGGGACCGAGGACAGGGGGCGCGATAGCCAAAAACATTCAGTACTTC. Translation gives CASSLGPRTGGAIAKNIQYF.

J is TRBJ1-1 and V is TRBV6-5, with 7 positions matching TRBD1. Trimming took 0 bases from V and 1 from J; bases not matched to a gene: 5. The CDR3 has 16 residues. Looked up from germline, CDR1 is MNHEY and CDR2 is SVGAGI. CDR3 region: CASSYSISGGNTEAFF. As DNA, the CDR3 is TGTGCCAGCAGTTACTCGATTTCAGGGGGGAACACTGAAGCTTTCTTT.

This clone showed up just a few times. The V and J genes are TRBV7-7 and TRBJ2-7; 8 bases are shared with TRBD1. J gave up 5 bases and V 1 base, and 7 bases lay outside the gene matches. CDR1 and CDR2 (germline): SSHAT, FNYEAQ (reference sequence). The CDR3 has 15 residues. The chain's CDR3 is CASSLVQGATHEQYF. DNA for the CDR3: TGTGCCAGCAGCTTAGTCCAGGGGGCTACCCACGAGCAGTACTTC.

The rearrangement links TRBV6-5 to TRBJ1-2, with unresolved D. This CDR3 comprises 12 residues. Per germline, CDR1 MNHEY and CDR2 SVGAGI. Trimming pared 6 bases from V and 8 bases from J, leaving 13 bases between. CDR3 loop: CASREHSGGYTF. The CDR3 nucleotides read TGTGCCAGCAGGGAGCACAGCGGGGGCTACACCTTC.

The rearrangement joins TRBV24-1 to TRBJ2-7; 9 bases are a match to TRBD1. J was trimmed by 6 bases and V by 7 bases; bases with no gene match: 12. The CDR3 is 15 residues long. CDR1 is KGHDR and CDR2 is SFDVKD in the germline V gene. CDR3 region: CATSDRQGGTIEQYF. The CDR3 DNA follows: TGTGCCACCAGCGATCGACAGGGGGGTACTATCGAGCAGTACTTC.

The chain joins TRBV5-1 to TRBJ2-1; D perhaps matches TRBD2 (6 bases). Trimming shortened V by 0 bases and J by 3 bases, and 13 bases separated the two germline ends. The CDR3 length is 16 residues. Germline CDR1 reads SGHRS; CDR2 reads YFSETQ. This chain's CDR3 is CASSLGVGSGYNEQFF. Written as DNA, the CDR3 is TGCGCCAGCAGCTTGGGAGTCGGGAGCGGCTACAATGAGCAGTTCTTC.

In this sample, this clone turned up a few times. For the CDR3, the DNA is TGCGCCAGCAGCCCGTGGGGTGTTTCTAGCGGGGAAGCCCAAGAGACCCAGTACTTC. This translates into CASSPWGVSSGEAQETQYF. The genes are TRBV5-1 and TRBJ2-5; TRBD2 matches 9 bases. The CDR3 contains 19 residues. Per germline, CDR1 SGHRS and CDR2 YFSETQ. After removal of 4 bases from V and 1 base from J, the junction contained 17 bases not matched to a gene.

The chain combines TRBV23-1 with TRBJ1-5; D is ambiguous. TRBV23-1 is sorted into the ORF group, with uncertain function. V lost 4 bases to trimming and J lost 7 bases, with 5 bases between them. CDR3 length: 11 residues. CDR3: CASSPGQPQHF. In DNA form, the CDR3 reads TGCGCCAGCAGTCCAGGACAGCCCCAGCATTTT.